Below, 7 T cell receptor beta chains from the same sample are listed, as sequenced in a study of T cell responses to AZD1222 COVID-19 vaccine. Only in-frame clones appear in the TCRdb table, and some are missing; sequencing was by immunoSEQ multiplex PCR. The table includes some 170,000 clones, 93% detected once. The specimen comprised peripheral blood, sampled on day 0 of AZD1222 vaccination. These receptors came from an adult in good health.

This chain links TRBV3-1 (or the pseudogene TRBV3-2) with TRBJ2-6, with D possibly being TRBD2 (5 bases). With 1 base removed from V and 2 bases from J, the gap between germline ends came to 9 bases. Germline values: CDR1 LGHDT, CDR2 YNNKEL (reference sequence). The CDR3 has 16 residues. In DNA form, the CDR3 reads TGTGCCAGCAGCCAAGGGGGAGCAACTGGGGCCAACGTCCTGACTTTC. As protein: CASSQGGATGANVLTF.

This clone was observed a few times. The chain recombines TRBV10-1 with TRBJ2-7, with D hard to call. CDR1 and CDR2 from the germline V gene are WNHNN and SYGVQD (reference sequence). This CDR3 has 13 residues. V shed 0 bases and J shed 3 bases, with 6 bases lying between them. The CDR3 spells CASSESPGYEQYF. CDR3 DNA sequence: TGCGCCAGCAGTGAGTCGCCGGGCTACGAGCAGTACTTC.

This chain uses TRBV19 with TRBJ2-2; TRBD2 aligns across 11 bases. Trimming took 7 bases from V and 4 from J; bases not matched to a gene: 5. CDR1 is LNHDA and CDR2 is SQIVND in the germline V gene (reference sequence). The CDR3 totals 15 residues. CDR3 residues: CASTGTSGTTGELFF. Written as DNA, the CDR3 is TGTGCCAGTACTGGGACTAGCGGAACCACCGGGGAGCTGTTTTTT.

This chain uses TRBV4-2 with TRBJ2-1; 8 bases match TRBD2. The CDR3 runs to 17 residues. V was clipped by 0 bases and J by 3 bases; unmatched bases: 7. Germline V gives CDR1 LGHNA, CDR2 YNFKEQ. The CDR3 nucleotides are TGTGCCAGCAGCCAAGAAGGGCTGGCGGGGGGCTACAATGAGCAGTTCTTC. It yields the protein CASSQEGLAGGYNEQFF.

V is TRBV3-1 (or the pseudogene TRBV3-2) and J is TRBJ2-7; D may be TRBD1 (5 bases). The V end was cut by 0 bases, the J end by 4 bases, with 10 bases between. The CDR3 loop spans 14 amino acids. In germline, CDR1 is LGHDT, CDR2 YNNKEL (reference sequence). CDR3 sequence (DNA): TGTGCCAGCAGCCAAGATGGGGCAGTATACGAGCAGTACTTC. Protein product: CASSQDGAVYEQYF.

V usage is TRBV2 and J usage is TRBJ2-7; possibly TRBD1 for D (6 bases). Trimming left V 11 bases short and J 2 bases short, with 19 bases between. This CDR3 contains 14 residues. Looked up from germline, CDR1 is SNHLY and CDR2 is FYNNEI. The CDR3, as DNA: TGTGCCGGGGGCCAGGGACAACTCACCTACGAGCAGTACTTC. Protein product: CAGGQGQLTYEQYF.

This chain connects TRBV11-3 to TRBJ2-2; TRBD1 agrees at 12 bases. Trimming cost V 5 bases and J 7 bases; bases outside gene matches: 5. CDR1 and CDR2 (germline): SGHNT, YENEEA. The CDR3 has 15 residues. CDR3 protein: CASSRDRGHGGELFF. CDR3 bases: TGTGCCAGCAGCAGGGACAGGGGGCACGGCGGGGAGCTGTTTTTT.